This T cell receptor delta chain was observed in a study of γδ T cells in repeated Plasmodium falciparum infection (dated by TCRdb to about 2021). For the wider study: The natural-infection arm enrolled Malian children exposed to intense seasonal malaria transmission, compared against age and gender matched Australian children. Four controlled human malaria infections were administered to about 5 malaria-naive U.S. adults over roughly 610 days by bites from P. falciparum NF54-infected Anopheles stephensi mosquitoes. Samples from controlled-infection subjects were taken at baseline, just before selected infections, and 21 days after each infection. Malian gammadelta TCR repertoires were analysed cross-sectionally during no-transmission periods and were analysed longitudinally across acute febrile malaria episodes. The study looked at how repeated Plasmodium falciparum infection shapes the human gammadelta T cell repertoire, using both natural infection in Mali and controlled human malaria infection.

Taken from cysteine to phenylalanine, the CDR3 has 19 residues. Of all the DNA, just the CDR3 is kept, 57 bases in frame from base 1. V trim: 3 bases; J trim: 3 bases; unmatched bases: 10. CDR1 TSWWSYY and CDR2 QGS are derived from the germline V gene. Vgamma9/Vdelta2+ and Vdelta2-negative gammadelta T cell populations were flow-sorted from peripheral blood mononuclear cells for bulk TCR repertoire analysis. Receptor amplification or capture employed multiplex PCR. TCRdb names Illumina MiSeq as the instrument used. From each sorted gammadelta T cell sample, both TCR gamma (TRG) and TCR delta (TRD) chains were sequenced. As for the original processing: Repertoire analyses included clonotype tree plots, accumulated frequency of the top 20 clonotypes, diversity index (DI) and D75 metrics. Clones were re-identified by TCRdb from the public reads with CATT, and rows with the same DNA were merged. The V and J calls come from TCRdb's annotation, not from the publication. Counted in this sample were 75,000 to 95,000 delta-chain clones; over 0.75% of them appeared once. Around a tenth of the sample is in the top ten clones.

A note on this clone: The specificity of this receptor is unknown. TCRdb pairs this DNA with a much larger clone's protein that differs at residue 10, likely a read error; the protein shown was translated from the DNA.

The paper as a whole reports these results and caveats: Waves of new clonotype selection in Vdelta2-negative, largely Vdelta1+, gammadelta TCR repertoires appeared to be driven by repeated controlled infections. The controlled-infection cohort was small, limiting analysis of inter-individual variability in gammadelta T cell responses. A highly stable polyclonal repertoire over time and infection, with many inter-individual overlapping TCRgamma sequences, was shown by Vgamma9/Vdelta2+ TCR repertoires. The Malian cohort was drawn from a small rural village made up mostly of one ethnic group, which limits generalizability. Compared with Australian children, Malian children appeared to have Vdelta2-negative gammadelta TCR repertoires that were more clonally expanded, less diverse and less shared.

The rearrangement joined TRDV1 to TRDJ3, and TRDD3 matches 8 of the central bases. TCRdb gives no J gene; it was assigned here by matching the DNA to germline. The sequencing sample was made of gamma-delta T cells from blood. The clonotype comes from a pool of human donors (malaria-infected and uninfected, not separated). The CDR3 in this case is CALGDYSWGTRWDTRQMFF. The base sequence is TGTGCTCTTGGGGACTACAGCTGGGGGACTCGCTGGGACACCCGACAGATGTTTTTC.